This entry lists 6 T cell receptor beta chains sequenced from one sample in a study of beta chain features in type 1 diabetes. Study results and limitations: Shortening of TCRB CDR3s, moderate but significant, appeared in all four CD4+ subsets of Type 1 diabetes patients.

Antigens of these TCRs are unknown. As every portion of the isolated RNA was reverse transcribed, the sequencing read expressed TCRB transcripts. The method was immunoSEQ multiplex PCR; TCRdb's version includes in-frame clones alone and lacks a portion of them. This table has some 660,000 clones, over 13% appearing once. Sequenced sample: naive CD4+ T cells from blood. These receptors originate from a young man with type 1 diabetes.

Points on this clone: At one end the junction does not follow the germline gene, possibly because of a read error. This sequence joins TRBV29-1 and TRBJ2-2; D call uncertain. CDR3 length equals 14 residues. The germline V gene encodes CDR1 SQVTM and CDR2 ANQGSEA. The CDR3 region is CSALSPANTGELFF. The DNA of the CDR3 is TGCAGCGCTCTCTCTCCCGCGAATACCGGGGAGCTGTTTTTT.

This chain links TRBV5-4 with TRBJ1-2; TRBD1 matches 9 bases. With 2 bases clipped from V and 10 bases from J, the junction kept 9 bases outside the gene matches. Germline loops: CDR1 SGHNT, CDR2 YYREEE (reference sequence). This CDR3 has 14 amino acids. The CDR3 loop reads CASSFKDRGSDYTF. The CDR3 coding sequence is TGTGCCAGCAGCTTTAAGGACAGGGGAAGTGACTACACCTTC.

This clone has more than one count but fewer than ten. V and J are TRBV14 and TRBJ2-3; 10 bases align to TRBD2. Germline CDR1 is SGHDN and CDR2 is FVKESK. V trimming: 4 bases; J trimming: 6 bases; junction bases outside the gene matches: 13. CDR3 size: 17 residues. The CDR3 reads CASSPGASGSLPDTQYF. CDR3 nucleotides: TGTGCCAGCAGCCCAGGGGCTAGCGGGAGTCTTCCTGATACGCAGTATTTT.

The J gene is TRBJ1-4, the V gene TRBV7-2; D uncertain. CDR1 is SGHTA and CDR2 is FQGNSA in the germline V gene. This CDR3 region has 14 residues. V was clipped by 1 base and J by 5 bases, with 8 bases between them. DNA of the CDR3: TGTGCCAGCAGCTTAGAGGGCAGGAATGAAAAACTGTTTTTT. Protein sequence: CASSLEGRNEKLFF.

This clone has more than one count but fewer than ten. V usage is TRBV10-1 and J usage is TRBJ2-5; 8 bases align to TRBD1. This CDR3 has 14 amino acids. V lost 4 bases and J lost 5; bases outside the gene matches: 6. CDR1 is WNHNN, CDR2 SYGVQD, per germline (reference sequence). CDR3 in amino acids: CASSAYRGMETQYF. CDR3 DNA sequence: TGCGCCAGCAGTGCTTACAGGGGGATGGAGACCCAGTACTTC.

This clone occurred a few times. This sequence joins TRBV7-9 and TRBJ1-1; a weak D match, TRBD1 (5 bases). The CDR3 has 15 amino acids. Trimming removed 3 bases at V and 1 base at J, with 12 bases between. The germline V gene encodes CDR1 SEHNR and CDR2 FQNEAQ (reference sequence). This CDR3 reads CASSFRDGTNTEAFF. The DNA for the CDR3 is TGTGCCAGCAGCTTTAGGGATGGGACGAACACTGAAGCTTTCTTT.